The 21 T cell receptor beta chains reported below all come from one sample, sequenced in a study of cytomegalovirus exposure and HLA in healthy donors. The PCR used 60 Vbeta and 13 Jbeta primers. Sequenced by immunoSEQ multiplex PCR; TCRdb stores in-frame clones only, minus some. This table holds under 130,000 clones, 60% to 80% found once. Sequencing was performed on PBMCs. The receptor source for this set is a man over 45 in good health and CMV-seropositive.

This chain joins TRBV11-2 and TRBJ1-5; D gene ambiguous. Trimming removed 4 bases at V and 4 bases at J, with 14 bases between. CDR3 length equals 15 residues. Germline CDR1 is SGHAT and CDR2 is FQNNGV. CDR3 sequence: CASSSTRGGNQPQHF. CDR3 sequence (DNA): TGTGCCAGCAGCTCGACCCGGGGAGGGAATCAGCCCCAGCATTTT.

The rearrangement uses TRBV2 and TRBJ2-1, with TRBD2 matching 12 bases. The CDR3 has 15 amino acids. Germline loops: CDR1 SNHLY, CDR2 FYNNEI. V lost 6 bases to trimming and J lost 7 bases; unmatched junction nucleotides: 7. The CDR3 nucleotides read TGTGCCAGCAGCCAGACTAGCGGGAGCGTAAATGAGCAGTTCTTC. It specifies CASSQTSGSVNEQFF.

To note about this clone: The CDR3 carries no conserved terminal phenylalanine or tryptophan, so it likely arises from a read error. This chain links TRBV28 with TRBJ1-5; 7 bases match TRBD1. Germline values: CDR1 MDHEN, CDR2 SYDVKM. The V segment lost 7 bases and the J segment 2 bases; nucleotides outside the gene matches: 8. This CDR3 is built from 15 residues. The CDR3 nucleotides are TGTGCCAGCACATACAGTCAGGGGGGCAATCAGCCCCAGCATCTT. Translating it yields CASTYSQGGNQPQHL.

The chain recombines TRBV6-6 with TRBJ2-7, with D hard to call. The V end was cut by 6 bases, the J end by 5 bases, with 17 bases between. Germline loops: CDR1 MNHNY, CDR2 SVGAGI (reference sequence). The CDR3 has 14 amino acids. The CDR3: CASSHSLARDEQYF. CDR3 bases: TGTGCCAGCAGCCATTCGTTAGCTAGAGACGAGCAGTACTTC.

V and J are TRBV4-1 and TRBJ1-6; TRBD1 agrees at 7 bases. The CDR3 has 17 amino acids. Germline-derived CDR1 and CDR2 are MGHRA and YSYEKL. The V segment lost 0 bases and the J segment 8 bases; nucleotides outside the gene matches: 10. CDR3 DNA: TGCGCCAGCAGCCAAGATCGGGACAGCCCACGGGATTCACCCCTCCACTTT. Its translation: CASSQDRDSPRDSPLHF.

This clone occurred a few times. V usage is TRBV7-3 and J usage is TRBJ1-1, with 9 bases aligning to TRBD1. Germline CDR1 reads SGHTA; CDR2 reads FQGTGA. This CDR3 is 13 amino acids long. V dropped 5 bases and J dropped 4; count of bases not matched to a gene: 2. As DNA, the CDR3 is TGTGCCAGCAGCACGACAGGGGGCACTGAAGCTTTCTTT. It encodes CASSTTGGTEAFF.

CDR3 nucleotides: TGTGCCACCTGGGGCGAGTATAGCAATCAGCCCCAGCATTTT. Its translation: CATWGEYSNQPQHF. V is TRBV19 and J is TRBJ1-5; D perhaps matches TRBD1 (5 bases). CDR3 length equals 14 residues. Trimming stripped 10 bases from V and 0 bases from J, with 13 bases between. Per germline, CDR1 LNHDA and CDR2 SQIVND (reference sequence).

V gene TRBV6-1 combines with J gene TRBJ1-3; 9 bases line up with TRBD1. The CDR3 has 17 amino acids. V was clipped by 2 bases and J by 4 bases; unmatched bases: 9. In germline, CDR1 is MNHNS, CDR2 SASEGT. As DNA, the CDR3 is TGTGCCAGCAGTGAAAATGTGGGGACAGGGTACGGAAACACCATATATTTT. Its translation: CASSENVGTGYGNTIYF.

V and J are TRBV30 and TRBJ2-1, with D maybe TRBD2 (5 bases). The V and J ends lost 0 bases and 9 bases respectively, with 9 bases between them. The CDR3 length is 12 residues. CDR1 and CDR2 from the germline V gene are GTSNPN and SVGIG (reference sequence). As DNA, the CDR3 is TGTGCCTGGAGTGTACGGGGAACTGAGCAGTTCTTC. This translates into CAWSVRGTEQFF.

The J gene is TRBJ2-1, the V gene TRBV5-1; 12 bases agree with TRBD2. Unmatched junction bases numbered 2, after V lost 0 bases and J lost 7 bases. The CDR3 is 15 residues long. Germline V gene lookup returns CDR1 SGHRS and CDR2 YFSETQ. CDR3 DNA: TGCGCCAGCAGCTTGGCTAGCGGGGGGGGAAATGAGCAGTTCTTC. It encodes CASSLASGGGNEQFF. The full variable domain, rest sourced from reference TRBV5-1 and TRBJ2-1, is KAGVTQTPRYLIKTRGQQVTLSCSPISGHRSVSWYQQTPGQGLQFLFEYFSETQRNKGNFPGRFSGRQFSNSRSEMNVSTLELGDSALYLCASSLASGGGNEQFFGPGTRLTVL.

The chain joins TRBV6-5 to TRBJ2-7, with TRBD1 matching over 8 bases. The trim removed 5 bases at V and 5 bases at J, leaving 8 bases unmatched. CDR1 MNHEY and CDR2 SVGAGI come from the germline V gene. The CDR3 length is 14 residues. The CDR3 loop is CASSVSQGAHEQYF. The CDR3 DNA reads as TGTGCCAGCAGTGTGAGTCAGGGGGCTCACGAGCAGTACTTC.

CDR3 region: CSVYIDGYTF. The CDR3 DNA reads TGCAGCGTCTATATAGATGGCTACACCTTC. The chain joins TRBV29-1 to TRBJ1-2; D unresolved. This CDR3 is built from 10 residues. V was cut by 6 bases and J by 6 bases, with 8 bases left in between. The germline V gene encodes CDR1 SQVTM and CDR2 ANQGSEA.

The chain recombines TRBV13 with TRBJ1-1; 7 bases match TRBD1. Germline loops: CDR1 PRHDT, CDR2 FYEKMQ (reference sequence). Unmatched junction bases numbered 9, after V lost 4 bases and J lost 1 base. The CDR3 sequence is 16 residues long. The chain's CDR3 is CASSSPYRGSNTEAFF. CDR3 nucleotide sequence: TGTGCCAGCAGCTCACCCTACAGGGGATCGAACACTGAAGCTTTCTTT.

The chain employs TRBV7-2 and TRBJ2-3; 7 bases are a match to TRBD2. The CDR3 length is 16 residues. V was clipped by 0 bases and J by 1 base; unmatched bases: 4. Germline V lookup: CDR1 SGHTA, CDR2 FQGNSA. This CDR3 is CASSLASGTRTDTQYF. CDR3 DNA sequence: TGTGCCAGCAGCTTAGCCAGCGGGACCCGCACAGATACGCAGTATTTT.

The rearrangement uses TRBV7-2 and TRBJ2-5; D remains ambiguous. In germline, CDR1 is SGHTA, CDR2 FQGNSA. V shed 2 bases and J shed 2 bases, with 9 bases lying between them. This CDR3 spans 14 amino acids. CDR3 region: CASSLQASQETQYF. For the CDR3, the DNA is TGTGCCAGCAGCTTACAAGCGTCTCAAGAGACCCAGTACTTC.

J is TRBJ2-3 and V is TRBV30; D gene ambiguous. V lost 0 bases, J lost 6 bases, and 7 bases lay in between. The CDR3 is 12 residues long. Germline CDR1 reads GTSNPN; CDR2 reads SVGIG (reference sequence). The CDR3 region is CAWSVNYDTQYF. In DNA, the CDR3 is TGTGCCTGGAGTGTCAACTACGATACGCAGTATTTT.

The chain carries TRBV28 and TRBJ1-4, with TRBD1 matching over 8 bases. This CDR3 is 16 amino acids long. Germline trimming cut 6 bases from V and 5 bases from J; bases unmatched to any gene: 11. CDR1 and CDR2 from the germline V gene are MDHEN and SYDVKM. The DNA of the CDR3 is TGTGCCAGCAGCTCACCCTGGGACAGGATAAATGAAAAACTGTTTTTT. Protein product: CASSSPWDRINEKLFF.

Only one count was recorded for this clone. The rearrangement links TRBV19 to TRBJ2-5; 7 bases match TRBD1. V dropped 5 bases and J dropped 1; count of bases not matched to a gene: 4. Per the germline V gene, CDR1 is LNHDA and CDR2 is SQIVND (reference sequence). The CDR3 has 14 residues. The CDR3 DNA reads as TGTGCCAGTAGTTTACACAGGGGCCAAGAGACCCAGTACTTC. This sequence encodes CASSLHRGQETQYF.

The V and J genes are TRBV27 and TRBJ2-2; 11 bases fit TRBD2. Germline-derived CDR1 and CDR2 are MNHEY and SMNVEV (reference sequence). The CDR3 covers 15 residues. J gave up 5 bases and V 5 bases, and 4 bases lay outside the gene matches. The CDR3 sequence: CASSPLAGETGELFF. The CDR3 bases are TGTGCCAGCAGTCCACTAGCGGGAGAGACCGGGGAGCTGTTTTTT.

CDR3 sequence (DNA): TGTGCCAGCAGCTTAGAACGAGGGGGCGGGGAGACCCAGTACTTC. This codes for CASSLERGGGETQYF. This chain links TRBV7-9 with TRBJ2-5; 7 nucleotides align to TRBD1. V gave up 1 base and J gave up 5 bases; unmatched junction bases: 7. The CDR3 is 15 amino acids. The V gene's germline CDR1 is SEHNR and CDR2 FQNEAQ (reference sequence).

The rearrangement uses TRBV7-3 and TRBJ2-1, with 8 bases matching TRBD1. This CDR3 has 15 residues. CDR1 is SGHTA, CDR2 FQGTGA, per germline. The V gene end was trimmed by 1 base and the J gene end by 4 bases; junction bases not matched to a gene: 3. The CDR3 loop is CASSLRQGTYNEQFF. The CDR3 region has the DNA TGTGCCAGCAGCTTAAGACAGGGGACTTACAATGAGCAGTTCTTC.